The rows below give T cell receptor beta chains drawn from one sample of a study of Ad26.COV2.S vaccination and SARS-CoV-2 variants. Sequencing used immunoSEQ multiplex PCR; TCRdb keeps in-frame clones, though not all of them. This sample has 410,000 or so clones, with roughly 90% found just once. The input for sequencing was peripheral blood, taken in a trial of Ad26.COV2.S vaccine versus placebo. Every receptor here comes from a person between 18 and 65 years old who received the Ad26.COV2.S COVID-19 vaccine or a placebo. Both conserved end residues are part of each CDR3. Fields, in order: J gene, clone size, V gene, D gene, CDR3 DNA, CDR3 protein. D genes are given only for firm matches. Clone size is given for some rows only: seen once, a few or many times, or a class if the clone is expanded.

TRBJ2-1,-,TRBV6-2/TRBV6-3,TRBD2,TGTGCCAGCAGTTGGACTAGCGGGAGGCTTATGGGTGAGCAGTTCTTC,CASSWTSGRLMGEQFF
TRBJ2-7,-,TRBV6-2/TRBV6-3,-,TGTGCCAGCAGTACGACATCTGGCGAGCAGTACTTC,CASSTTSGEQYF
TRBJ2-5,-,TRBV18,TRBD1,TGTGCCAGCTCACCACAGACAGGGCAAGAGACCCAGTACTTC,CASSPQTGQETQYF
TRBJ2-2,-,TRBV4-1,-,TGCGCCAGCAGCCAAAGACAGAACACCGGGGAGCTGTTTTTT,CASSQRQNTGELFF
TRBJ1-1,-,TRBV6-5,-,TGTGCCAGCAGTTGGGGGCGGGGCGTCCCTGAAGCTTTCTTT,CASSWGRGVPEAFF
TRBJ1-2,-,TRBV5-5,-,TGTGCCAGCACGCCCGGGACTGTTAACTATGGCTACACCTTC,CASTPGTVNYGYTF
TRBJ2-5,-,TRBV7-3,TRBD1,TGTGCCAGCAGCTTAACGGGACAGGGACAAGAGACCCAGTACTTC,CASSLTGQGQETQYF
TRBJ2-2,few,TRBV7-9,-,TGTGCCAGCCCTCGCGGCGGTTCGAACACCGGGGAGCTGTTTTTT,CASPRGGSNTGELFF
TRBJ1-1,-,TRBV10-3,-,TGTGCCATCAGTTCAACCCGTGAGGGGGATGGGGGAAAAACTGAAGCTTTCTTT,CAISSTREGDGGKTEAFF
TRBJ2-7,once,TRBV27,TRBD1,TGTGCCAGCAGTTTAGGACAGGCTGGCTACGAGCAGTACTTC,CASSLGQAGYEQYF
TRBJ2-7,-,TRBV11-2,-,TGTGCCAGCAGCTTAGGCAGGGAATACGAGCAGTACTTC,CASSLGREYEQYF
TRBJ2-1,-,TRBV25-1,TRBD2,TGTGCCACCCTAACTAGCGGGGGAGGTAATGAGCAGTTCTTC,CATLTSGGGNEQFF
TRBJ1-4,-,TRBV19,-,TGTGCCAGTAGTCCACAGGGACCTAGGGAAAAACTGTTTTTT,CASSPQGPREKLFF
TRBJ2-1,-,TRBV28,TRBD2,TGTGCCAGCAGTTTCTCTCTGGGACTAGCAAGTGATGAGCAGTTCTTC,CASSFSLGLASDEQFF
TRBJ2-7,-,TRBV5-6,-,TGTGCCAGCAGCTCTCCGGGTCCAGGAACCTACGAGCAGTACTTC,CASSSPGPGTYEQYF
TRBJ1-1,-,TRBV9,TRBD1,TGTGCCAGCAGGGATCCCAGGACCGGACAGGGAGGAAAGAACACTGAAGCTTTCTTT,CASRDPRTGQGGKNTEAFF
TRBJ2-7,many,TRBV5-1,TRBD2,TGCGCCAGCAGCTTTAGCGGGAGATCCTACGAGCAGTACTTC,CASSFSGRSYEQYF
TRBJ2-7,-,TRBV4-3,TRBD2,TGCGCCAGCAGCCATCCCCGGGGGGGGAGCCGTTCCTACGAGCAGTACTTC,CASSHPRGGSRSYEQYF
TRBJ2-5,-,TRBV7-2,-,TGTGCCAGCAGCGAACCTGGTGGTCTCGAGACCCAGTACTTC,CASSEPGGLETQYF
TRBJ1-1,once,TRBV13,-,TGTGCCAGCAGCAAAACCATTCCGACTGAAGCTTTCTTT,CASSKTIPTEAFF
TRBJ1-5,few,TRBV30,-,TGTGCCTGGAGTAGACAGAGCAATCAGCCCCAGCATTTT,CAWSRQSNQPQHF
TRBJ2-5,-,TRBV29-1,-,TGCAGCGTTGTTCTGGGAGAGACCCAGTACTTC,CSVVLGETQYF
TRBJ2-7,-,TRBV19,TRBD1,TGTGCCAGTAGCACCGGGACAGGGGCCTTGAGCTCCTACGAGCAGTACTTC,CASSTGTGALSSYEQYF
TRBJ1-1,-,TRBV27,TRBD1,TGTGCCAGCAGCCGGACAGGTTGGAACACTGAAGCTTTCTTT,CASSRTGWNTEAFF